Listed below are T cell receptor beta chains from one sample, sequenced in a study of blood T cell repertoires in COVID-19. Here immunoSEQ multiplex PCR was the method, and the copy in TCRdb shows in-frame clones only, minus some. Among 150,000 to 250,000 clones, about 80% were seen once, and the ten largest hold about 6.9%. The sequenced material came from peripheral blood. These receptors all come from a human donor with acute or convalescent COVID-19. The donor label of this sample is uncertain. Both conserved end residues are part of each CDR3. The D gene is left open where the match is weak.

>TRBJ2-7|TRBV6-6|TRBD2|15
CASTASGILSYEQYF
>TRBJ1-2|TRBV10-3|NA|15
CAIGENRVGDYGYTF
>TRBJ2-5|TRBV7-2|TRBD2|18
CASSRRTSGHGGGETQYF
>TRBJ2-5|TRBV7-2|TRBD2|15
CASSLSGLGVETQYF
>TRBJ1-1|TRBV5-1|NA|17
CASSLAWEEPTNTEAFF
>TRBJ1-2|TRBV6-5|NA|16
CASSYSGQPEDYGYTF
>TRBJ1-4|TRBV2|TRBD1|15
CASSPQGADNEKLFF
>TRBJ1-3|TRBV7-6|NA|16
CASSLENPSSGNTIYF
>TRBJ2-1|TRBV19|TRBD1|16
CASTHGDRGRGNEQFF
>TRBJ2-7|TRBV18|TRBD1|15
CASSADRGRPYEQYF
>TRBJ2-3|TRBV3-1/TRBV3-2|NA|14
CASSHPTWSDTQYF
>TRBJ2-5|TRBV7-2|NA|13
CASSLERRETQYF
>TRBJ1-4|TRBV25-1|NA|16
CASSPRVGTKSEKLFF
>TRBJ2-5|TRBV27|NA|14
CASTLTLDQETQYF
>TRBJ2-3|TRBV11-1|TRBD1|16
CASSSWTGQGLDTQYF
>TRBJ2-7|TRBV19|TRBD2|15
CASSALAGVLYEQYF
>TRBJ2-4|TRBV19|TRBD2|16
CASSIGGGGSKNIQYF
>TRBJ1-2|TRBV30|NA|12
CAWGAGVGGYTF
>TRBJ2-2|TRBV19|NA|14
CASSIYSNTGELFF
>TRBJ1-1|TRBV2|NA|13
CASSIKGDTEAFF
>TRBJ2-5|TRBV5-4|NA|14
CASSHPGEQETQYF
>TRBJ2-1|TRBV18|NA|13
CASSPLQGNEQFF
>TRBJ2-3|TRBV5-1|TRBD1|16
CASSFTPGQGTDTQYF
>TRBJ1-5|TRBV9|NA|14
CASSVQGSNQPQHF
>TRBJ2-1|TRBV11-2|NA|16
CASSLHRDSAYNEQFF
>TRBJ2-5|TRBV11-2|NA|13
CASSVGLWRTQYF
>TRBJ1-2|TRBV3-1/TRBV3-2|TRBD1|14
CASSQVDRASGYTF
>TRBJ2-1|TRBV11-2|NA|17
CASSARGGGSSYNEQFF
>TRBJ1-6|TRBV20-1|NA|11
CSAREEAAVHF
>TRBJ1-3|TRBV9|NA|14
CASSAEEPGNTIYF
>TRBJ2-5|TRBV5-8|NA|14
CASSLWARQETQYF
>TRBJ2-5|TRBV5-6|NA|13
CASSLVLQETQYF
>TRBJ2-2|TRBV9|NA|15
CASSVAAGRAGELFF
>TRBJ2-7|TRBV11-2|NA|16
CASSLYTGRSSYEQYF
>TRBJ1-1|TRBV19|NA|12
CASRRRNTEAFF
>TRBJ1-4|TRBV5-4|TRBD1|14
CASRPDRGSEKLFF
>TRBJ2-1|TRBV28|TRBD2|19
CASSLSTSGSRPRDNEQFF
>TRBJ1-4|TRBV30|NA|13
CAWSTGFNEKLFF
>TRBJ2-3|TRBV5-1|TRBD2|19
CASSLGLAGLVPSTDTQYF
>TRBJ1-4|TRBV6-5|TRBD1|14
CASTRTGRGEKLFF
>TRBJ2-7|TRBV11-2|TRBD2|15
CASSLVAGVVLEQYF
>TRBJ2-3|TRBV5-4|NA|15
CASSLGGAGRDTQYF
>TRBJ2-3|TRBV7-2|TRBD2|16
CASSLVPSGKGNTQYF
>TRBJ2-1|TRBV9|NA|13
CASRGPSSNEQFF
>TRBJ1-2|TRBV3-1/TRBV3-2|NA|13
CASSPREARGYTF
>TRBJ1-1|TRBV5-1|NA|14
CASSLVQGNTEAFF
>TRBJ2-7|TRBV21-1|NA|17
CASSKDSSGTITYEQYF
>TRBJ2-4|TRBV30|TRBD2|14
CAWRPLAARDIQYF
>TRBJ1-1|TRBV4-1|TRBD1|14
CASRPGQQNTEAFF
>TRBJ2-7|TRBV7-2|NA|15
CASSQGGRRGHEQYF
>TRBJ1-3|TRBV7-8|TRBD1|15
CASSLAWTGGNTIYF
>TRBJ1-4|TRBV28|NA|14
CASSFRSGDEKLFF
>TRBJ1-5|TRBV28|TRBD1|13
CASMTGRNQPQHF
>TRBJ2-7|TRBV27|NA|16
CASTLGAGRETYEQYF